The clone carrying this TCR beta chain was seen a single time. The sample comes from a study of blood T cell repertoires in COVID-19. Study in general: Donors in the United States, Italy and Spain gave samples during acute or convalescent COVID-19. In each case, the material was cDNA or gDNA derived from T cells, B-cell-depleted T cells, or PBMCs.

In the study's own analysis: Scientists estimated how many nucleated cells there were by amplifying reference gene primers. Measured with immunoSEQ multiplex PCR; TCRdb has only the in-frame clones, and not every one. V and J calls and clone size are given by that table; D and trimming were obtained from the DNA. The sample has about 330,000 clones; around four fifths are singletons. This sequence was found in a woman between 50 and 59 years old with acute or convalescent COVID-19. Sequenced sample: peripheral blood.

The CDR3 region is CASSYRTGETQYF. CDR3 DNA sequence: TGTGCCAGCAGTTATCGGACAGGAGAGACCCAGTACTTC. This rearrangement joins TRBV6-1 to TRBJ2-5; 7 positions match TRBD1. After removal of 5 bases from V and 4 bases from J, the junction contained 4 bases not matched to a gene. Germline CDR1 reads MNHNS; CDR2 reads SASEGT. This CDR3 is 13 amino acids long.